What follows are 7 T cell receptor beta chains derived from one specimen sequenced in a study of CD8+ T cells in alopecia areata. Extraction of RNA preceded its reverse transcription into cDNA, which served as the sequencing template. Profiling relied on immunoSEQ multiplex PCR, and the TCRdb table lists in-frame clones only, not all of them. The sample includes 110,000 or so clones, less than 60% of them seen just once. As to treatment: oral pan-JAK inhibitor, 5-10 mg twice daily. The sequences come from CD4+ T cells sorted from blood, collected at week 24, from a patient treated with tofacitinib. The origin of the receptors is a human donor with alopecia areata.

The V call is TRBV27, the J call TRBJ1-1; D gene unclear. CDR3 length: 14 amino acids. Germline loops: CDR1 MNHEY, CDR2 SMNVEV (reference sequence). V dropped 0 bases and J dropped 6 bases, with 11 bases sitting between them. The CDR3 DNA sequence: TGTGCCAGCAGTTTATCGTGGCAACAGCCTGAAGCTTTCTTT. Translating it yields CASSLSWQQPEAFF.

The chain uses TRBV7-3 and TRBJ1-1; D gene uncertain. The V and J ends lost 3 bases and 1 base respectively, with 6 bases between them. The CDR3 contains 13 residues. CDR1 and CDR2 (germline): SGHTA, FQGTGA. This CDR3 is CASSLMGNTEAFF. In DNA form, the CDR3 reads TGTGCCAGCAGCTTGATGGGGAACACTGAAGCTTTCTTT.

The V call is TRBV4-1, the J call TRBJ1-2; 7 bases agree with TRBD1. CDR1 is MGHRA and CDR2 is YSYEKL in the germline V gene. The CDR3 is made up of 17 amino acids. The junction had 14 bases not matched to a gene; V was cut back by 2 bases and J by 5 bases. The CDR3 DNA sequence: TGCGCCAGCAGCCAACCGGGACAGTTCCTAGGGGGGTATGGCTACACCTTC. It encodes CASSQPGQFLGGYGYTF.

V usage is TRBV6-6 and J usage is TRBJ2-7, with D tentatively TRBD2 (7 bases). Deletions cut 7 bases from V and 4 bases from J, with 17 bases between. The CDR3 is 14 amino acids. CDR1 and CDR2 (germline): MNHNY, SVGAGI (reference sequence). CDR3 sequence: CASTDGGRGYEQYF. The CDR3 nucleotides read TGTGCCAGCACCGACGGGGGGCGAGGTTACGAGCAGTACTTC.

The chain couples TRBV29-1 to TRBJ2-7; D remains unclear. Germline CDR1 reads SQVTM; CDR2 reads ANQGSEA. The V and J ends lost 3 bases and 5 bases respectively, with 14 bases between them. The length of the CDR3 is 13 residues. Here the CDR3 DNA reads TGCAGCGTTGATCTCGGGTTGGGCCACGAGCAGTACTTC. It is translated as CSVDLGLGHEQYF.

This clone was counted between two and nine times. Other DNA sequences of this sample code for an identical CDR3. This chain links TRBV2 with TRBJ1-5, with TRBD1 matching 8 bases. Germline V CDR1 and CDR2: SNHLY, FYNNEI. The CDR3 runs 13 residues. V lost 4 bases and J lost 4; bases outside the gene matches: 0. The CDR3 sequence: CASSGTGNQPQHF. Written as DNA, the CDR3 is TGTGCCAGCAGTGGGACAGGGAATCAGCCCCAGCATTTT.

The rearrangement joins TRBV6-5 to TRBJ2-5; a weak D match, TRBD1 (6 bases). The germline V gene has CDR1 MNHEY and CDR2 SVGAGI. Between the trimmed V and J ends, which lost 8 bases and 3 bases, there was a span of 19 bases. There are 15 residues in the CDR3. CDR3 loop: CASLKRTAFKETQYF. As DNA, the CDR3 is TGTGCCAGCTTAAAAAGGACAGCGTTTAAAGAGACCCAGTACTTC.